This T cell receptor beta chain was profiled in a study of T cells in Graves' hyperthyroidism and ophthalmopathy. This CDR3 has 14 residues. The trim removed 5 bases at V and 4 bases at J, leaving 8 bases unmatched. Germline CDR1 and CDR2: DFQATT and SNEGSKA (reference sequence). RNA transcripts provided the source from which TCR beta CDR3 regions were amplified. HTBI primers were employed in a first-round RT-PCR of the TCR CDR3. TCRdb redid the calling of the multiplex PCR reads with MiXCR, one entry per CDR3 protein. The table includes 400,000 to 550,000 distinct CDR3 sequences, about an eighth detected once. General observations from the study: Ophthalmopathy was separated from stable hyperthyroidism by a 13 V-J model. For ophthalmopathy, model prediction preceded onset by a median roughly 6.3 months.

This clonotype was seen many times. Its specificity is not known. This sequence joins TRBV20-1 and TRBJ2-3, with TRBD2 matching over 8 bases. Sequencing was carried out using blood. This sequence originates from a woman aged 18 to 35 with Graves' hyperthyroidism. CDR3 protein: CSAPGTREADTQYF. The CDR3 DNA reads as TGCAGTGCTCCCGGGACTAGAGAGGCAGATACGCAGTATTTT.